This record covers a single TCR beta chain. Antigen specificity is unknown. Assay used: immunoSEQ multiplex PCR; TCRdb lists only in-frame clones, some missing. This sample has 51,000 or so clones, with around 76% found just once. The data originate from a study of radiotherapy plus CTLA-4 blockade in lung cancer. General observations from the study: With interferon-beta, early dynamics of blood T cell clones were reported to best predict response.

This CDR3 region has 15 residues. Trimming took 1 base from V and 0 from J, leaving 7 bases between them. Germline V lookup: CDR1 SGHRS, CDR2 YFSETQ. Here the sequenced sample was peripheral blood, taken from a patient treated with radiotherapy plus ipilimumab. The receptor was derived from a human donor with non-small cell lung cancer who had stable disease on radiotherapy plus ipilimumab. The rearrangement links TRBV5-1 to TRBJ2-2, with unresolved D. CDR3 loop: CASSLTTANTGELFF. For the CDR3, the DNA is TGCGCCAGCAGCTTGACTACAGCGAACACCGGGGAGCTGTTTTTT.